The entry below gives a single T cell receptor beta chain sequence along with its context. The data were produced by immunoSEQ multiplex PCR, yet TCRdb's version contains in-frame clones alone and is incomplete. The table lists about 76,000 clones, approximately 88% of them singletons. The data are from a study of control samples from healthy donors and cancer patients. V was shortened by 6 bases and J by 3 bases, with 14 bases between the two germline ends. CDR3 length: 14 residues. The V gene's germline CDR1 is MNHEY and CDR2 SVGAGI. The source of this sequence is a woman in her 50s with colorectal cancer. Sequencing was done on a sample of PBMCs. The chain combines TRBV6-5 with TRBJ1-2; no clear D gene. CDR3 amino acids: CASRTDRAHYGYTF. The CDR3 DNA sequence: TGTGCCAGCAGAACCGACCGAGCGCACTATGGCTACACCTTC.